A selection of T cell receptor beta chains follows, all from one sample in a study of blood T cell repertoires in COVID-19. Using immunoSEQ multiplex PCR, the repertoire was profiled, and TCRdb retains in-frame clones only, with some absent. The sample shows roughly 120,000 clones, around four fifths of them seen only once. Sequencing used peripheral blood. These receptors were obtained from an older woman with acute or convalescent COVID-19. CDR3s include the opening cysteine and the closing phenylalanine or tryptophan.

>TRBJ2-1|TRBV11-3|15
CASSLRGASYNEQFF
>TRBJ1-2|TRBV5-1|13
CASRTGGGYGYTF
>TRBJ2-7|TRBV7-6|11
CASSDIYEQYF
>TRBJ1-3|TRBV19|17
CASSIGGGSSSGNTIYF
>TRBJ2-1|TRBV10-2|15
CASSDRLAGTNEQFF
>TRBJ2-5|TRBV7-9|16
CASLGQSSEHQETQYF
>TRBJ2-2|TRBV3-1/TRBV3-2|17
CASSQVPVGDYTGELFF
>TRBJ2-7|TRBV19|14
CASSSRTGTYEQYF
>TRBJ2-1|TRBV10-2|16
CASSNPRQGARDEQFF
>TRBJ2-5|TRBV15|14
CATSRATEEETQYF
>TRBJ2-2|TRBV28|14
CASSFTGDTGELFF
>TRBJ2-3|TRBV13|14
CASSFRGSTDTQYF
>TRBJ2-2|TRBV19|16
CASSIDAPGFYGELFF